These 23 T cell receptor beta chains were sequenced from one sample in a study of blood T cell repertoires in COVID-19. Assay used: immunoSEQ multiplex PCR; TCRdb lists only in-frame clones, some missing. The top ten clones hold about 20% of a sample with more than 65,000 clones, 65% to 80% of them seen once. The sequencing input was peripheral blood. These receptors all come from a woman aged 80 or older with active or convalescent COVID-19.

By sample share, this clone is medium-sized. The chain carries TRBV2 and TRBJ2-1; a possible D gene is TRBD2 (5 bases). The CDR3 has 13 residues. V lost 8 bases and J 5 bases, leaving 13 bases between the germline ends. CDR1 is SNHLY and CDR2 is FYNNEI in the germline V gene. The CDR3 sequence: CASEDGVDNEQFF. CDR3 DNA sequence: TGTGCCAGCGAGGACGGGGTCGACAATGAGCAGTTCTTC.

This clone was seen ten or more times. The chain joins TRBV30 to TRBJ2-7; D gene ambiguous. V gave up 5 bases and J gave up 4 bases, with 12 bases separating them. CDR3 length equals 12 residues. Germline CDR1 reads GTSNPN; CDR2 reads SVGIG (reference sequence). The DNA of the CDR3 is TGTGCCTGGGACCTGGGCAGTTACGAGCAGTACTTC. It codes for CAWDLGSYEQYF.

This clone was observed a few times. V gene TRBV5-4 combines with J gene TRBJ1-2; TRBD1 might be the D (5 bases). The germline V gene encodes CDR1 SGHNT and CDR2 YYREEE (reference sequence). This CDR3 spans 15 amino acids. Trimming took off 4 bases at V and 1 base at J, with 14 bases between the two ends. The CDR3 DNA reads TGTGCCAGCAGCCGAGCAGGGAACAATAACTATGGCTACACCTTC. This gives the protein CASSRAGNNNYGYTF.

This chain uses TRBV18 with TRBJ2-1; TRBD1 agrees at 8 bases. Trimming removed 3 bases from V and 6 bases from J; junction bases left unmatched: 10. This CDR3 spans 16 amino acids. The germline V gene encodes CDR1 KGHSH and CDR2 LQKENI. Here the CDR3 reads CASSPNKQGVGNEQFF. The CDR3 bases are TGTGCCAGCTCACCGAACAAACAGGGGGTCGGCAATGAGCAGTTCTTC.

This sequence joins TRBV11-2 and TRBJ2-1; maybe TRBD2 (6 bases). From germline, CDR1 is SGHAT and CDR2 FQNNGV. The ends were cut back, 1 base at V and 8 bases at J, with 18 bases in the middle. CDR3 length equals 16 residues. For the CDR3, the DNA is TGTGCCAGCAGCTTAGTTGCGTTCCGAGGGGAGGATGAGCAGTTCTTC. This sequence encodes CASSLVAFRGEDEQFF. Full variable domain (remainder filled in from reference TRBV11-2 and TRBJ2-1): EAGVAQSPRYKIIEKRQSVAFWCNPISGHATLYWYQQILGQGPKLLIQFQNNGVVDDSQLPKDRFSAERLKGVDSTLKIQPAKLEDSAVYLCASSLVAFRGEDEQFFGPGTRLTVL.

The chain recombines TRBV7-2 with TRBJ2-1; 7 bases are a match to TRBD2. Germline values: CDR1 SGHTA, CDR2 FQGNSA. CDR3 length: 14 amino acids. The junction had 10 bases not matched to a gene; V was cut back by 4 bases and J by 10 bases. CDR3 nucleotide sequence: TGTGCCAGCAGCTACCCCGGGGGGATAGGGGAGCAGTTCTTC. Translating it yields CASSYPGGIGEQFF.

The chain employs TRBV14 and TRBJ2-1; 7 bases are a match to TRBD2. The CDR3 covers 16 residues. The germline gives CDR1 SGHDN, CDR2 FVKESK. V was clipped by 2 bases and J by 1 base; unmatched bases: 5. The CDR3 DNA follows: TGTGCCAGCAGCCAATACGGGGGGAAGTCCTACAATGAGCAGTTCTTC. As protein: CASSQYGGKSYNEQFF.

The V call is TRBV6-2 or TRBV6-3, the J call TRBJ1-3, with no clear D. The germline V and J ends were trimmed by 0 bases and 0 bases, with 3 bases remaining between them. CDR1 is MNHEY, CDR2 SVGEGT, per germline. The CDR3 loop spans 14 amino acids. CDR3 in DNA: TGTGCCAGCAGTTACTCGCGCTCTGGAAACACCATATATTTT. Its protein product is CASSYSRSGNTIYF.

The chain couples TRBV7-9 to TRBJ2-2; 7 nucleotides match TRBD1. The germline gives CDR1 SEHNR, CDR2 FQNEAQ (reference sequence). The CDR3 is 15 amino acids. V was clipped by 4 bases and J by 6 bases; unmatched bases: 8. Here the CDR3 reads CASSSTGERAGELFF. CDR3 nucleotides: TGTGCCAGCAGCTCCACAGGGGAGAGAGCCGGGGAGCTGTTTTTT. Together with reference TRBV7-9 and TRBJ2-2, the CDR3 gives the full variable domain: DTGVSQNPRHKITKRGQNVTFRCDPISEHNRLYWYRQTLGQGPEFLTYFQNEAQLEKSRLLSDRFSAERPKGSFSTLEIQRTEQGDSAMYLCASSSTGERAGELFFGEGSRLTVL.

The rearrangement joins TRBV18 to TRBJ1-5, with 10 bases fitting TRBD1. The V and J ends lost 5 bases and 5 bases, in that order; junction bases with no gene match: 3. The CDR3 runs to 14 residues. CDR1 is KGHSH and CDR2 is LQKENI in the germline V gene. For the CDR3, the DNA is TGTGCCAGCTCAACCGGGACAGGGGATCAGCCCCAGCATTTT. This encodes CASSTGTGDQPQHF.

J is TRBJ1-1 and V is TRBV5-1; D call uncertain. This CDR3 is 14 amino acids long. Germline V gives CDR1 SGHRS, CDR2 YFSETQ. V was clipped by 1 base and J by 6 bases, with 13 bases between them. The CDR3 region has the DNA TGCGCCAGCAGCTTGAGGGTAGGAGGGTCTGAAGCTTTCTTT. Amino acid sequence: CASSLRVGGSEAFF.

The V call is TRBV21-1, the J call TRBJ1-2; the table's D call, TRBD1, was not checked against the DNA. TRBV21-1 is classified as a pseudogene. The CDR3 sequence is 16 residues long. CDR3 residues: CASSKAPGQGADGYTF. CDR3 coding DNA: TGTGCCAGCAGCAAAGCGCCGGGACAGGGGGCCGATGGCTACACCTTC.

This chain uses TRBV28 with TRBJ1-6; 9 nucleotides match TRBD1. The CDR3 is made up of 15 amino acids. V lost 4 bases, J lost 8 bases, and 6 bases stayed unmatched. The germline gives CDR1 MDHEN, CDR2 SYDVKM. This CDR3 is CASSSRDRADSPLHF. In nucleotides, the CDR3 is TGTGCCAGCAGTTCTCGGGACAGGGCTGATTCACCCCTCCACTTT.

The genes are TRBV11-2 and TRBJ2-3; 9 positions match TRBD1. The V gene end was trimmed by 3 bases and the J gene end by 9 bases; junction bases not matched to a gene: 16. CDR1 SGHAT and CDR2 FQNNGV come from the germline V gene. This CDR3 has 17 amino acids. CDR3: CASSFRSPGQGTMTQYF. In DNA form, the CDR3 reads TGTGCCAGCAGCTTTAGGTCCCCGGGACAGGGCACTATGACGCAGTATTTT. Looking up the rest from reference TRBV11-2 and TRBJ2-3 gives the full variable domain: EAGVAQSPRYKIIEKRQSVAFWCNPISGHATLYWYQQILGQGPKLLIQFQNNGVVDDSQLPKDRFSAERLKGVDSTLKIQPAKLEDSAVYLCASSFRSPGQGTMTQYFGPGTRLTVL.

The rearrangement uses TRBV10-3 and TRBJ1-5, with D possibly TRBD1 on 5 matching bases. This CDR3 is 13 amino acids long. V was trimmed by 4 bases and J by 7 bases, leaving 11 bases between them. CDR1 ENHRY and CDR2 SYGVKD come from the germline V gene. This chain's CDR3 is CAISGEGIQPQHF. CDR3 DNA: TGTGCCATCAGTGGGGAGGGGATCCAGCCCCAGCATTTT.

The V and J genes are TRBV4-3 and TRBJ1-5, with 7 bases identical to TRBD1. The germline gives CDR1 LGHNA, CDR2 YSLEER. The ends lost 1 base at V and 6 bases at J; junction bases unmatched: 9. CDR3 size: 16 residues. The CDR3 region has the DNA TGCGCCAGCAGCCAAGCTCCAGGGGGTTCGATTCAGCCCCAGCATTTT. This translates into CASSQAPGGSIQPQHF.

The chain joins TRBV28 to TRBJ1-3, with D perhaps matching TRBD1 (6 bases). Germline values: CDR1 MDHEN, CDR2 SYDVKM. The CDR3 sequence is 11 residues long. Trimming removed 10 bases at V and 5 bases at J, with 9 bases between. CDR3 in amino acids: CATDSRNTIYF. The CDR3 coding sequence is TGTGCCACGGACAGCCGAAACACCATATATTTT.

This clone was picked up a small number of times. This chain joins TRBV4-3 and TRBJ2-6; possible D gene TRBD2, 5 bases. V was pared by 4 bases and J by 0 bases, with 10 bases between. This CDR3 spans 16 amino acids. CDR1 and CDR2 from the germline V gene are LGHNA and YSLEER. CDR3 residues: CASSPYTSSGANVLTF. CDR3 nucleotides: TGCGCCAGCAGCCCCTACACTAGCTCTGGGGCCAACGTCCTGACTTTC.

This clone has more than one count but fewer than ten. The chain recombines TRBV5-1 with TRBJ2-3; the D gene is possibly TRBD1 (6 bases). V was trimmed by 2 bases and J by 0 bases, leaving 7 bases between them. The CDR3 has 14 amino acids. Germline V gene data show CDR1 as SGHRS and CDR2 as YFSETQ. The CDR3 DNA follows: TGCGCCAGCAGCTTAGACAGGAGCACAGATACGCAGTATTTT. This encodes CASSLDRSTDTQYF. The whole variable domain, remainder taken from reference TRBV5-1 and TRBJ2-3, is KAGVTQTPRYLIKTRGQQVTLSCSPISGHRSVSWYQQTPGQGLQFLFEYFSETQRNKGNFPGRFSGRQFSNSRSEMNVSTLELGDSALYLCASSLDRSTDTQYFGPGTRLTVL.

The J gene is TRBJ1-1, the V gene TRBV30; D ambiguous. V lost 1 base and J 2 bases, leaving 5 bases between the germline ends. The CDR3 length is 12 residues. CDR1 is GTSNPN and CDR2 is SVGIG in the germline V gene (reference sequence). This chain's CDR3 is CAWSAPNTEAFF. The CDR3 DNA is TGTGCCTGGAGTGCCCCTAACACTGAAGCTTTCTTT.

The chain employs TRBV5-1 and TRBJ2-7; 12 bases are shared with TRBD2. This CDR3 has 18 amino acids. Germline CDR1 reads SGHRS; CDR2 reads YFSETQ. Trimming took 0 bases from V and 4 from J; bases not matched to a gene: 11. CDR3 coding DNA: TGCGCCAGCAGCTTGGATTCTCTAGCGGGGGGGCGTAAGTACGAGCAGTACTTC. The encoded protein is CASSLDSLAGGRKYEQYF.

This clone was seen more than once but under ten times. V is TRBV4-1 and J is TRBJ1-2; no firm D call. This CDR3 has 15 amino acids. Per germline, CDR1 MGHRA and CDR2 YSYEKL. This CDR3 is CPRSPLPIPNYGYTF. CDR3 in DNA: TGCCCCCGCAGTCCACTCCCCATACCTAACTATGGCTACACCTTC.

The chain recombines TRBV11-1 with TRBJ2-1; D may be TRBD1 (5 bases). The CDR3 spans 15 residues. Trimming took off 5 bases at V and 3 bases at J, with 14 bases between the two ends. CDR1 is SGHAT, CDR2 FQDESV, per germline (reference sequence). CDR3: CASSPLGRDYNEQFF. As DNA, the CDR3 is TGTGCCAGCAGCCCCCTAGGCAGGGACTACAATGAGCAGTTCTTC.